Sequencing of this T cell receptor (beta chain) was carried out in a study of shared clonotypes between healthy human individuals. This clone was recorded only once. The antigen is undetermined. The junction shows a germline mismatch at one end, possibly a read error. The donor cohort consisted entirely of Caucasian adults residing in Nashville, Tennessee. In the authors' workflow: Because ImmunoSEQ provided only junction sequences with no quality scores, the filtering differed. Assay: immunoSEQ multiplex PCR; the TCRdb copy retains only in-frame clones and omits some. Clone size and the V and J calls come from that table; the DNA yielded D and trimming. The table has some 490,000 clones, roughly 80% seen once; the top ten hold 12%. Overall study findings and caveats: Limited genetic and exposure-history diversity came from having few donors. Measured sharing among donors was expected to vary with sequencing depth.

The CDR3 is made up of 14 amino acids. Germline-derived CDR1 and CDR2 are SQVTM and ANQGSEA. The chain couples TRBV29-1 to TRBJ2-5; D possibly corresponds to TRBD1 (5 bases). The sequenced material came from PBMCs. The clonotype originates from a woman aged 35 to 49 in good health. Some clones in this sample may be carry-over from other donors' samples. In DNA form, the CDR3 reads TGCAGCGTTGTGGACACCGGTTCCCAAGAGGCCCAGTACTTC. Translating it yields CSVVDTGSQEAQYF.